The 10 T cell receptor beta chains given below trace back to one sample, sequenced in a study of human T cells and chemical hapten exposure. TCRdb redid the calling of the RACE reads with MiXCR, one entry per CDR3 protein. This table holds 180,000 or so distinct CDR3 sequences, roughly 15% found once. The sample's time point: patch test 1, 2 weeks after DPC sensitization. This sample's treatment: therapeutic diphenylcyclopropenone sensitization with weekly scalp DPC. The specimen was whole blood, collected in connection with sensitization to the hapten diphenylcyclopropenone (DPC). The receptors come from a woman under 40 with alopecia areata. Some clones in this sample may be carry-over from other donors' samples.

This clonotype was counted a few times. V and J are TRBV5-1 and TRBJ1-1; D is unresolved. CDR1 and CDR2 from the germline V gene are SGHRS and YFSETQ. This CDR3 is built from 13 residues. The V gene lost 7 bases and the J gene lost 1 base, with 11 bases spanning the gap. CDR3 bases: TGCGCCAGCTATGAACGATCGAACACTGAAGCTTTCTTT. It specifies CASYERSNTEAFF. The entire variable domain, with the rest obtained from reference TRBV5-1 and TRBJ1-1, is as follows: KAGVTQTPRYLIKTRGQQVTLSCSPISGHRSVSWYQQTPGQGLQFLFEYFSETQRNKGNFPGRFSGRQFSNSRSEMNVSTLELGDSALYLCASYERSNTEAFFGQGTRLTVV.

This clonotype has only a few counts. This chain uses TRBV29-1 with TRBJ1-1; D is unresolved. Trimming left V 7 bases short and J 2 bases short, with 5 bases between. The CDR3 is 10 amino acids. Looked up from germline, CDR1 is SQVTM and CDR2 is ANQGSEA. This CDR3 reads CSAANTEAFF. The CDR3 region has the DNA TGCAGCGCCGCTAACACTGAAGCTTTCTTT.

Ten or more counts support this clonotype. The rearrangement joins TRBV25-1 to TRBJ1-6; D may be TRBD1 (6 bases). V lost 2 bases to trimming and J lost 7 bases, with 6 bases between them. The germline gives CDR1 MGHDK, CDR2 SYGVNS. The CDR3 has 13 residues. CDR3 bases: TGTGCCAGCAGTGAACAGGGGAATTCACCCCTCCACTTT. Translating it yields CASSEQGNSPLHF.

The table lists this clonotype with a few counts. The chain employs TRBV7-9 and TRBJ2-5; D might be TRBD1 (5 bases). Germline V gene sequence: CDR1 SEHNR, CDR2 FQNEAQ (reference sequence). This CDR3 region has 15 residues. The V end was cut by 4 bases, the J end by 2 bases, with 14 bases between. This CDR3 is CASSSPRQRQETQYF. The CDR3 DNA sequence: TGTGCCAGCAGCTCCCCCCGACAGAGACAAGAGACCCAGTACTTC.

This clonotype turned up a few times. The rearrangement joins TRBV28 to TRBJ1-2, with 7 bases fitting TRBD1. In germline, CDR1 is MDHEN, CDR2 SYDVKM. The V and J ends lost 5 bases and 4 bases, in that order; junction bases with no gene match: 7. This CDR3 region has 14 residues. CDR3 loop: CASSPPTGAYGYTF. The CDR3 DNA reads TGTGCCAGCAGTCCCCCCACAGGGGCCTATGGCTACACCTTC.

V usage is TRBV2 and J usage is TRBJ2-3, with a possible D match to TRBD1 (6 bases). This CDR3 has 15 amino acids. V lost 6 bases and J lost 0, with 13 bases in between. Germline V gives CDR1 SNHLY, CDR2 FYNNEI. CDR3 sequence reads: CASRWGRGSTDTQYF. The DNA of the CDR3 is TGTGCCAGCAGGTGGGGGCGAGGGAGCACAGATACGCAGTATTTT.

The V gene is TRBV5-5, the J gene TRBJ2-7, with a weak D call TRBD2 (6 bases). The CDR3 loop spans 14 amino acids. V was trimmed by 1 base and J by 6 bases, leaving 14 bases between them. The germline V gene has CDR1 SGHKS and CDR2 YYEKEE (reference sequence). The CDR3 here is CASSLWETRPEQYF. CDR3 nucleotides: TGTGCCAGCAGCTTGTGGGAGACTAGACCCGAGCAGTACTTC. The variable domain in full, with the rest retrieved from reference TRBV5-5 and TRBJ2-7, is DAGVTQSPTHLIKTRGQQVTLRCSPISGHKSVSWYQQVLGQGPQFIFQYYEKEERGRGNFPDRFSARQFPNYSSELNVNALLLGDSALYLCASSLWETRPEQYFGPGTRLTVT.

The V and J genes are TRBV30 and TRBJ2-7; no clear D gene. This CDR3 is built from 11 residues. CDR1 GTSNPN and CDR2 SVGIG come from the germline V gene (reference sequence). V was cut by 2 bases and J by 0 bases, with 2 bases left in between. CDR3 bases: TGTGCCTGGAGTAACTCCTACGAGCAGTACTTC. Protein: CAWSNSYEQYF.

The J gene is TRBJ2-7, the V gene TRBV6-6, with 7 positions matching TRBD1. Trimming cost V 6 bases and J 5 bases; bases outside gene matches: 10. CDR1 and CDR2 from the germline V gene are MNHNY and SVGAGI (reference sequence). The CDR3 loop spans 14 amino acids. CDR3 nucleotide sequence: TGTGCCAGCAGATTAGACAGGGAGATCGACGAGCAGTACTTC. Protein: CASRLDREIDEQYF.

The rearrangement uses TRBV12-3 or TRBV12-4 and TRBJ2-7; 8 nucleotides align to TRBD2. J was trimmed by 1 base and V by 6 bases; bases with no gene match: 5. This CDR3 is 14 amino acids long. CDR3 amino acids: CASSRASGSYEQYF. CDR3 in DNA: TGTGCCAGCAGCCGTGCTAGCGGGTCCTACGAGCAGTACTTC.